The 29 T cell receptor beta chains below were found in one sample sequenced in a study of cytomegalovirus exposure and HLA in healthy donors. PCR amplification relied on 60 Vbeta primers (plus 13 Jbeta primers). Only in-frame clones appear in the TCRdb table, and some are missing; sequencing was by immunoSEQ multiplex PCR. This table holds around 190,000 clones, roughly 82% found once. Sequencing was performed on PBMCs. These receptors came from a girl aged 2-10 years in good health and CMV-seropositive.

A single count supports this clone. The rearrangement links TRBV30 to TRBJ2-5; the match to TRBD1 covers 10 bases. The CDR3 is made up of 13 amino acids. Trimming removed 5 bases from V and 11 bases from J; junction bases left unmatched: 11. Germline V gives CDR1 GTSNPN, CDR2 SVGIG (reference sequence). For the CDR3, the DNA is TGTGCCTGGGCCGGGACAGGGGCCGGAGAGCAGTACTTC. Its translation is CAWAGTGAGEQYF.

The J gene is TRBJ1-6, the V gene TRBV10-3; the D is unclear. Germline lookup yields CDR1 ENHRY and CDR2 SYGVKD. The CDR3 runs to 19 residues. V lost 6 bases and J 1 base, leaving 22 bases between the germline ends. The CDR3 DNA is TGTGCCATCAGACCCATAAGTGAGCGAGGTTTTTCCTATAATTCACCCCTCCACTTT. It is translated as CAIRPISERGFSYNSPLHF.

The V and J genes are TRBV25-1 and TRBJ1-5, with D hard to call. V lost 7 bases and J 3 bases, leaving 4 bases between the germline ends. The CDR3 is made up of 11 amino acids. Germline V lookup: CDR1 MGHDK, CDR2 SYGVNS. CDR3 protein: CASIHNQPQHF. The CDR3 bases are TGTGCCAGCATACACAATCAGCCCCAGCATTTT.

CDR3 nucleotide sequence: TGTGCCAGCAGCGGCGGGCCTTACGAGCAGTACTTC. Amino acids: CASSGGPYEQYF. This chain joins TRBV7-6 and TRBJ2-7; D possibly corresponds to TRBD2 (5 bases). The CDR3 covers 12 residues. Germline CDR1 and CDR2: SGHVS and FNYEAQ. The ends were cut back, 5 bases at V and 4 bases at J, with 9 bases in the middle.

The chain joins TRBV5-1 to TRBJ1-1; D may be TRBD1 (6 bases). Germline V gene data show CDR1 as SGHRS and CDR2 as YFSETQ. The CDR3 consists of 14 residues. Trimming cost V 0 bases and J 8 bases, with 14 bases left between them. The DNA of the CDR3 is TGCGCCAGCAGCTTGGCCGGGACAAAAAAAGAAGCTTTCTTT. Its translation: CASSLAGTKKEAFF.

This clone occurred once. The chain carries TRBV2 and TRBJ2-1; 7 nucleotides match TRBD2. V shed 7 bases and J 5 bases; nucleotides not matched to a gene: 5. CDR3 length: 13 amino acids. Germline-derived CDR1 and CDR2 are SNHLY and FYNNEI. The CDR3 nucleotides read TGTGCCAGCAAAGCGGGGACCAACAATGAGCAGTTCTTC. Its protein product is CASKAGTNNEQFF. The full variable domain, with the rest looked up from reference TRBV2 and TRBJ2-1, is EPEVTQTPSHQVTQMGQEVILRCVPISNHLYFYWYRQILGQKVEFLVSFYNNEISEKSEIFDDQFSVERPDGSNFTLKIRSTKLEDSAMYFCASKAGTNNEQFFGPGTRLTVL.

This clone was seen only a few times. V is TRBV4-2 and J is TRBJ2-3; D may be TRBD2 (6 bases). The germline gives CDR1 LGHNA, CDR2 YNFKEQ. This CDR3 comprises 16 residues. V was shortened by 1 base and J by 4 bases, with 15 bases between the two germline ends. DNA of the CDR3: TGTGCCAGCAGCCAAGGCGGGACGCGAAGGGCAGATACGCAGTATTTT. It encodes CASSQGGTRRADTQYF.

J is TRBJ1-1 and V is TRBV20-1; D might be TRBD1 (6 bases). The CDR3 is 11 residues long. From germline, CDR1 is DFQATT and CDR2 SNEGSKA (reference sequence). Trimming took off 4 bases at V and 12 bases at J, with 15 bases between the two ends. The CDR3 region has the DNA TGCAGTGCTACTGGGGGCAGGGCAACTTTCTTT. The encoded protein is CSATGGRATFF.

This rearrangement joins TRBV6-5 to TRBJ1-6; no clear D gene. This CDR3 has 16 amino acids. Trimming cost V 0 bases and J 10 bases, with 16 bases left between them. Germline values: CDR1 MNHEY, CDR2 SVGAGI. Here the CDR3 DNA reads TGTGCCAGCAGTTACTCTGATCTCGGGATGCGATCACCCCTCCACTTT. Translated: CASSYSDLGMRSPLHF.

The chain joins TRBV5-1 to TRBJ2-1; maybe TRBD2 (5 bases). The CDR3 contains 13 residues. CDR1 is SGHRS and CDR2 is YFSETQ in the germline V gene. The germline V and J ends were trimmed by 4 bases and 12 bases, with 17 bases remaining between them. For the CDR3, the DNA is TGCGCCAGCAGCCCCGCCGTTGCGGGTCGGCAGTTCTTC. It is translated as CASSPAVAGRQFF.

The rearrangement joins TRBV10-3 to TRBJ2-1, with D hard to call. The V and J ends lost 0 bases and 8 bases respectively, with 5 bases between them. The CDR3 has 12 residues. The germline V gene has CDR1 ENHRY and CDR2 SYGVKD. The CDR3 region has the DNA TGTGCCATCAGTGAGTCCGGTTATGAGCAGTTCTTC. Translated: CAISESGYEQFF.

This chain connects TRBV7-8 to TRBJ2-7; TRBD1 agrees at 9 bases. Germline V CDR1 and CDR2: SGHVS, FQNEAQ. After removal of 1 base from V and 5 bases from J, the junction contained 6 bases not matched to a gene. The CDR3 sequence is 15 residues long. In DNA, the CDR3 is TGTGCCAGCAGCTTAGGGTGGACAGGGGTAAACGAGCAGTACTTC. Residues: CASSLGWTGVNEQYF. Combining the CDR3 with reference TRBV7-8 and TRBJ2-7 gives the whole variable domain GAGVSQSPRYKVAKRGQDVALRCDPISGHVSLFWYQQALGQGPEFLTYFQNEAQLDKSGLPSDRFFAERPEGSVSTLKIQRTQQEDSAVYLCASSLGWTGVNEQYFGPGTRLTVT.

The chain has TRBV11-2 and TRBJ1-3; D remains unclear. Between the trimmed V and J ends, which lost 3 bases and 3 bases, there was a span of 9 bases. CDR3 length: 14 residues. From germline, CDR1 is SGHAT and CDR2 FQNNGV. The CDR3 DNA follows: TGTGCCAGCAGCTTTTTTCTAGATGGAAACACCATATATTTT. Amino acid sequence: CASSFFLDGNTIYF.

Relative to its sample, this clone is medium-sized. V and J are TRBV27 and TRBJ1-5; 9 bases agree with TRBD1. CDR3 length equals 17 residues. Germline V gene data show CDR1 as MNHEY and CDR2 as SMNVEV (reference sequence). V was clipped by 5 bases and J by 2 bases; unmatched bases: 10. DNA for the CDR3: TGTGCCAGCAGTGGGACAGGGAGCGCTATTGGCAATCAGCCCCAGCATTTT. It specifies CASSGTGSAIGNQPQHF.

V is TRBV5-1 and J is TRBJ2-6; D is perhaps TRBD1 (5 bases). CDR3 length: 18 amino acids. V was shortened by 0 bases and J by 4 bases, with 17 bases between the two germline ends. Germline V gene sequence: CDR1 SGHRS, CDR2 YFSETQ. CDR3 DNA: TGCGCCAGCAGCTTGGCACAGGCGACCTGGTTCGGGGCCAACGTCCTGACTTTC. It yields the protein CASSLAQATWFGANVLTF.

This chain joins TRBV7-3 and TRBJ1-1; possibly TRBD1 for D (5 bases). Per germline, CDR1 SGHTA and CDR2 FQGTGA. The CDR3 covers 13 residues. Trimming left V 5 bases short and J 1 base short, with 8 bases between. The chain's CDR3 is CASSPTGNTEAFF. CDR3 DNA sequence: TGTGCCAGCAGCCCCACAGGGAACACTGAAGCTTTCTTT.

In DNA form, the CDR3 reads TGTGCCAGCAGCTTGGAGGCAGGGCTGGACGAGCAGTACTTC. It codes for CASSLEAGLDEQYF. V gene TRBV5-6 combines with J gene TRBJ2-7, with D tentatively TRBD1 (5 bases). Trimming removed 0 bases at V and 5 bases at J, with 12 bases between. The CDR3 length is 14 residues. Germline CDR1 and CDR2: SGHDT and YYEEEE.

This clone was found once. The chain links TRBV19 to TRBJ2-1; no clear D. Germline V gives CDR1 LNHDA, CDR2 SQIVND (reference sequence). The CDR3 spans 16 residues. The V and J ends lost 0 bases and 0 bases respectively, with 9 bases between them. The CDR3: CASSIDLWSSYNEQFF. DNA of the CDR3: TGTGCCAGTAGTATAGATCTGTGGAGCTCCTACAATGAGCAGTTCTTC.

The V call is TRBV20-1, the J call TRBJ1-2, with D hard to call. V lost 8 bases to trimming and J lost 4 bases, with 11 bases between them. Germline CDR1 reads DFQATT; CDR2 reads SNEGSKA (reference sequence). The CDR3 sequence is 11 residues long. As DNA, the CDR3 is TGCAGTTCCTCCGTGAGCTATGGCTACACCTTC. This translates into CSSSVSYGYTF.

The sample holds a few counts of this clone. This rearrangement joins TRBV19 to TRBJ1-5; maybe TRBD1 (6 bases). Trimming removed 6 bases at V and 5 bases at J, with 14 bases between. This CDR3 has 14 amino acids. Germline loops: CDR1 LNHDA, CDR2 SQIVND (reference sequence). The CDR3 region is CASSQSGGDQPQHF. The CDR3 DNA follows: TGTGCCAGTAGCCAATCTGGGGGCGATCAGCCCCAGCATTTT.

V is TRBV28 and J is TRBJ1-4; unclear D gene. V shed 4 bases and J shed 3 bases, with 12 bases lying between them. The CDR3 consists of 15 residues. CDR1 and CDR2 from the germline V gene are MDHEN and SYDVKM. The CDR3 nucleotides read TGTGCCAGCAGTTCGCCGGGTTTGTCTAATGAAAAACTGTTTTTT. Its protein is CASSSPGLSNEKLFF.

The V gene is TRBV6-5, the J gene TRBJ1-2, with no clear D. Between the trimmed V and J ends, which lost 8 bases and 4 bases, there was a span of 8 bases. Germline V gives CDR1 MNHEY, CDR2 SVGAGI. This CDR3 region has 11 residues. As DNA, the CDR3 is TGTGCCAGCCAAGGAGGCTATGGCTACACCTTC. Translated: CASQGGYGYTF.

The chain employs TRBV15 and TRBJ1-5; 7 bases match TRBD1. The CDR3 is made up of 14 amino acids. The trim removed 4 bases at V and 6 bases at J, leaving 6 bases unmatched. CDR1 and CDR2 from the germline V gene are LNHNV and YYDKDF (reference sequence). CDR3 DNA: TGTGCCACCAGCACCCGACAGGGAAGTCAGCCCCAGCATTTT. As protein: CATSTRQGSQPQHF.

The CDR3 sequence is CASSEAPGGHSSTAKNIQYF. CDR3 DNA sequence: TGTGCCAGCAGTGAAGCACCGGGGGGACATTCGTCAACAGCCAAAAACATTCAGTACTTC. The chain has TRBV6-1 and TRBJ2-4, with D perhaps TRBD2 (7 bases). The CDR3 length is 20 residues. Trimming shortened V by 0 bases and J by 0 bases, and 21 bases separated the two germline ends. Germline lookup yields CDR1 MNHNS and CDR2 SASEGT.

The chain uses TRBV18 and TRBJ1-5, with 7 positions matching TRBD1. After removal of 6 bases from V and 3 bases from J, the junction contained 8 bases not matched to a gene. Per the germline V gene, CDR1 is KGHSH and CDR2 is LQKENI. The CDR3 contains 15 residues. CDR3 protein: CASSPSGQVNQPQHF. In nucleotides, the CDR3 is TGTGCCAGCTCCCCCAGCGGACAGGTCAATCAGCCCCAGCATTTT.

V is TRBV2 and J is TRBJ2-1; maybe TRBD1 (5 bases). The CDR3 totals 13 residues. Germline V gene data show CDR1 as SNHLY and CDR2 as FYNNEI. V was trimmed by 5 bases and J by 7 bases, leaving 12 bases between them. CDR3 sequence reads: CASSRVGVNEQFF. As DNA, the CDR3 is TGTGCCAGCAGTCGGGTAGGGGTTAATGAGCAGTTCTTC.

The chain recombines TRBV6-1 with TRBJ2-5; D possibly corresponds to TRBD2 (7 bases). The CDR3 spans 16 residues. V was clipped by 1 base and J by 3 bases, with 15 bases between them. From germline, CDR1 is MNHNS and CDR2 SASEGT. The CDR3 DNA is TGTGCCAGCAGTGAAGTGGGGGGGGCGGTAAAAGAGACCCAGTACTTC. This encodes CASSEVGGAVKETQYF.

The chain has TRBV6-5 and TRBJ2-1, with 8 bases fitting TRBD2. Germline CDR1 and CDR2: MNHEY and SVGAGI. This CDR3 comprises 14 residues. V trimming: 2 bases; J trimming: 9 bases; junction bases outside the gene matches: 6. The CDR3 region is CASSYRGGFSEQFF. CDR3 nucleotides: TGTGCCAGCAGTTACCGGGGGGGGTTTTCTGAGCAGTTCTTC.

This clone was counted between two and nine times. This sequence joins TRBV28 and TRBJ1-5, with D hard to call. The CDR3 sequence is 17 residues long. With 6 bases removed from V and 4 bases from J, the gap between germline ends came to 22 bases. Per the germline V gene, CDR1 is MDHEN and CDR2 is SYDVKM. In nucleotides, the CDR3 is TGTGCCAGCAGCCCCCTGCACCAGCGAGTATTTAATCAGCCCCAGCATTTT. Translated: CASSPLHQRVFNQPQHF.